A selection of T cell receptor beta chains follows, all from one sample in a study of blood T cell repertoires in COVID-19. Measured with immunoSEQ multiplex PCR; TCRdb has only the in-frame clones, and not every one. The sample consists of fewer than 250,000 clones, 84% of them appearing once. Sequenced sample: peripheral blood. These receptors were taken from a woman aged 45-65 years with active or convalescent COVID-19. The CDR3 runs from the conserved cysteine through the conserved F or W. A D gene is named only where the DNA matches it firmly. A clone size is listed for some rows: how often the clone was seen (once, few, many), or a class if it is expanded.

d_call	j_call	v_call	clone_size	cdr3_aa	cdr3_nt
TRBD2	TRBJ2-1	TRBV5-1	-	CASSLAGTINEQFF	TGCGCCAGCAGCTTGGCCGGGACTATCAATGAGCAGTTCTTC
-	TRBJ1-4	TRBV2	-	CASSDRGAEKLFF	TGTGCCAGCAGTGATCGGGGGGCTGAAAAACTGTTTTTT
-	TRBJ2-2	TRBV5-1	-	CASSPMRDSGMGELFF	TGCGCCAGCAGCCCCATGCGGGACTCAGGGATGGGGGAGCTGTTTTTT
TRBD1	TRBJ1-1	TRBV5-6	-	CASSFATGDTEAFF	TGTGCCAGCAGCTTTGCGACAGGGGACACTGAAGCTTTCTTT
-	TRBJ1-1	TRBV6-1	-	CASSEGPQLFVRAFF	TGTGCCAGCAGTGAAGGACCACAACTATTCGTACGGGCTTTCTTT
TRBD2	TRBJ2-2	TRBV5-4	-	CASSPNGGGRDTGELFF	TGTGCCAGCAGCCCCAACGGCGGGGGAAGGGACACCGGGGAGCTGTTTTTT
TRBD1	TRBJ1-2	TRBV25-1	-	CASSERGQGNYGYTF	TGTGCCAGCAGTGAACGAGGACAGGGAAACTATGGCTACACCTTC
TRBD1	TRBJ1-1	TRBV7-9	few	CASSARQGTPGWVEAFF	TGTGCCAGCAGCGCCCGACAGGGGACCCCCGGTTGGGTTGAAGCTTTCTTT
-	TRBJ2-3	TRBV5-1	-	CASSELATDTQYF	TGCGCCAGCAGTGAACTAGCCACAGATACGCAGTATTTT
TRBD2	TRBJ2-1	TRBV19	-	CASNPSGFNEQFF	TGTGCCAGTAACCCTAGCGGGTTCAATGAGCAGTTCTTC
-	TRBJ1-1	TRBV18	few	CASSQEVGRANTEAFF	TGTGCCAGCTCCCAGGAGGTCGGTAGGGCGAACACTGAAGCTTTCTTT
-	TRBJ1-4	TRBV14	-	CASSQDRGEKLFF	TGTGCCAGCAGCCAAGATCGCGGTGAAAAACTGTTTTTT
-	TRBJ2-7	TRBV29-1	-	CSVADSSYEQYF	TGCAGCGTCGCCGACAGTTCCTACGAGCAGTACTTC
TRBD2	TRBJ2-7	TRBV12-3/TRBV12-4	-	CASREREIGEQYF	TGTGCCAGCAGGGAGCGGGAGATTGGGGAGCAGTACTTC
TRBD2	TRBJ2-3	TRBV7-3	few	CASTGGPGGTDTQYF	TGTGCCAGCACAGGCGGGCCGGGAGGGACAGATACGCAGTATTTT
-	TRBJ1-1	TRBV6-5	-	CASSMGHLGTEAFF	TGTGCCAGCAGCATGGGACATCTCGGCACTGAAGCTTTCTTT
TRBD1	TRBJ1-5	TRBV7-2	-	CASTPDRGPGQPQHF	TGTGCCAGCACCCCAGACAGGGGGCCGGGTCAGCCCCAGCATTTT
-	TRBJ1-2	TRBV19	-	CASKVSRGRGSGYTF	TGTGCCAGTAAGGTTTCCAGGGGCCGTGGATCTGGCTACACCTTC
TRBD1	TRBJ1-5	TRBV12-5	-	CASGQGAPSNQPQHF	TGTGCTAGTGGTCAGGGGGCCCCAAGCAATCAGCCCCAGCATTTT
TRBD1	TRBJ1-2	TRBV11-2	-	CASSPRQGEGGYTF	TGTGCCAGCAGCCCAAGACAGGGAGAAGGAGGCTACACCTTC
-	TRBJ2-5	TRBV5-1	few	CASSSWGQETQYF	TGCGCCAGCAGTTCATGGGGGCAGGAGACCCAGTACTTC
TRBD2	TRBJ2-1	TRBV19	-	CASSISGTSGSWGNEQFF	TGTGCCAGTAGTATTTCCGGGACTAGCGGGAGCTGGGGCAATGAGCAGTTCTTC
TRBD1	TRBJ2-7	TRBV7-6	-	CASSSGTGGYEQYF	TGTGCCAGCAGTTCCGGGACAGGGGGATACGAGCAGTACTTC